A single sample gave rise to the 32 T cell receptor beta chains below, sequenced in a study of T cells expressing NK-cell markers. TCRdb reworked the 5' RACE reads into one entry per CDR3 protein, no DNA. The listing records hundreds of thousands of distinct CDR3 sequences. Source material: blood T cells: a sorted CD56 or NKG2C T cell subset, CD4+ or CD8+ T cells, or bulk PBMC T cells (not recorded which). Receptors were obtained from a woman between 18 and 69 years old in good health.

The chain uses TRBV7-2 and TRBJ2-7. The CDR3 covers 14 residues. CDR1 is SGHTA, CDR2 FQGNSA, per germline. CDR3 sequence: CASSFEFRDYEQYF.

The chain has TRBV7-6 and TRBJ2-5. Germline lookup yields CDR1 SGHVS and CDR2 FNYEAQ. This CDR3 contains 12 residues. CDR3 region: CASSDVGETQYF.

This chain's CDR3 is CASSLDRGFEVQYF. This sequence joins TRBV5-1 and TRBJ2-7; TCRdb proposes TRBD1, but this gene call is untestable without DNA. The germline CDR1 and CDR2 sequences are SGHRS and YFSETQ. The length of the CDR3 is 14 residues.

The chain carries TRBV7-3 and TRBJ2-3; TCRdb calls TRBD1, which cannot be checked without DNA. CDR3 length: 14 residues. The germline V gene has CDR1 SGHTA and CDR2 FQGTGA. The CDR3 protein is CASSAGSLTDTQYF. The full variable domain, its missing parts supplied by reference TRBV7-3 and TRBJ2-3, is GAGVSQTPSNKVTEKGKYVELRCDPISGHTALYWYRQSLGQGPEFLIYFQGTGAADDSGLPNDRFFAVRPEGSVSTLKIQRTERGDSAVYLCASSAGSLTDTQYFGPGTRLTVL.

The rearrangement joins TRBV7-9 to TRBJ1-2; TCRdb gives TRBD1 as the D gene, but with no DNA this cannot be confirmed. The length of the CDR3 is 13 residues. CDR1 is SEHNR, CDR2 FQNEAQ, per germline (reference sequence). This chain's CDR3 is CASRQNRGRGYTF.

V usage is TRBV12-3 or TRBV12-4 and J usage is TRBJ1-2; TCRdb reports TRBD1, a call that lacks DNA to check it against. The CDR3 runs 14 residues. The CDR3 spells CASSLLTGGRGYTF.

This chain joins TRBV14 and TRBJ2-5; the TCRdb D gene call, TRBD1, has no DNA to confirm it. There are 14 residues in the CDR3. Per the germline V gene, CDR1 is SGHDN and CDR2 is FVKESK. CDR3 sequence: CASSQDYLGKTQYF.

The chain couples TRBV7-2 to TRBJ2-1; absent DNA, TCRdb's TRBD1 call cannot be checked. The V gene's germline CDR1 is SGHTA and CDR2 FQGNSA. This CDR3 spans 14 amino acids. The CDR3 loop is CASSVTGGDNEQFF.

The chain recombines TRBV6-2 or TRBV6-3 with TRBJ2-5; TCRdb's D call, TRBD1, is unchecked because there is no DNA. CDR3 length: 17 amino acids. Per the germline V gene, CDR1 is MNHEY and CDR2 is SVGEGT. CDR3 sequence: CASSYPTQGQRQETQYF.

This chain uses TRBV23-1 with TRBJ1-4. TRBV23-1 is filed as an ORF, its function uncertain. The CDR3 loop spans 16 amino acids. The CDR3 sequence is CASGHLKGRDDEKLFF.

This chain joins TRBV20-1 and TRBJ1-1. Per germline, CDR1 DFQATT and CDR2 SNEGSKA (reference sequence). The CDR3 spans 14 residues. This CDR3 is CSAPRQGEGAEAFF.

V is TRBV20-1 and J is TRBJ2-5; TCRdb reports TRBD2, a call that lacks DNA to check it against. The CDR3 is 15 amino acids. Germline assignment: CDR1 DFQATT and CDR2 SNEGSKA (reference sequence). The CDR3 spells CSAQDSGSYRETQYF.

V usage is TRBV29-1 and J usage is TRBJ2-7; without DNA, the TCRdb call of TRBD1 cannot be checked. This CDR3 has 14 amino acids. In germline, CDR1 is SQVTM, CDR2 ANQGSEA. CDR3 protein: CSVDGGTGGYEQYF.

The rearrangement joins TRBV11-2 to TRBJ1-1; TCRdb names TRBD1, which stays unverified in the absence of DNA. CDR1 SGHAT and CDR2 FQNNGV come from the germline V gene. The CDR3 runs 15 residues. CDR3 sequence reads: CASRPTTGLNTEAFF.

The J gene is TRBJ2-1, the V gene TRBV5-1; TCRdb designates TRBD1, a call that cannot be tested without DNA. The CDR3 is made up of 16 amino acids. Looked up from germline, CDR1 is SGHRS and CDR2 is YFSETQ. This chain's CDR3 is CASSLAVGGAYNEQFF.

The CDR3 here is CASSVYDSRTEKLFF. The V and J genes are TRBV9 and TRBJ1-4; absent DNA, TCRdb's TRBD1 call cannot be checked. This CDR3 is built from 15 residues. Germline lookup yields CDR1 SGDLS and CDR2 YYNGEE.

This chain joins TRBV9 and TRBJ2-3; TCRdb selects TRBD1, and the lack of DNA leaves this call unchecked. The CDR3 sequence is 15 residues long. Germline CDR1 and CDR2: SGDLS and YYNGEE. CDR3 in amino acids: CASSVVGGSTDTQYF.

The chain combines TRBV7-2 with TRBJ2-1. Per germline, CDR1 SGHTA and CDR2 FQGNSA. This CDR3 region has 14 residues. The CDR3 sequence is CASSSSGAYNEQFF. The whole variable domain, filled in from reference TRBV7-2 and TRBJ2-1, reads GAGVSQSPSNKVTEKGKDVELRCDPISGHTALYWYRQSLGQGLEFLIYFQGNSAPDKSGLPSDRFSAERTGGSVSTLTIQRTQQEDSAVYLCASSSSGAYNEQFFGPGTRLTVL.

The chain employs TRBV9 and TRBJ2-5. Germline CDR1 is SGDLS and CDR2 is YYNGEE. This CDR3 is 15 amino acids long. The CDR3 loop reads CASSARGRDQETQYF.

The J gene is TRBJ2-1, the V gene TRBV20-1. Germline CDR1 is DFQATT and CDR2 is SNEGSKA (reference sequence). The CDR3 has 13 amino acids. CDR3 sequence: CSARRASLLRQFF.

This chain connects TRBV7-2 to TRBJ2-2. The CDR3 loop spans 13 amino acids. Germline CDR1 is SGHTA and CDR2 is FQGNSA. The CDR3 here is CASSPSGPGELFF.

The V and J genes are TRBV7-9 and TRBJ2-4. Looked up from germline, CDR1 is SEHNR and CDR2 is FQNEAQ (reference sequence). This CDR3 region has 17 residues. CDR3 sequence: CASSHISDQLAKNIQYF.

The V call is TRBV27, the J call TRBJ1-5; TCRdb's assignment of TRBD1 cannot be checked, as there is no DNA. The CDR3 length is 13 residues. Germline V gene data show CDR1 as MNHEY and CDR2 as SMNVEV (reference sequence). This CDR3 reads CASSSLSNQPQHF.

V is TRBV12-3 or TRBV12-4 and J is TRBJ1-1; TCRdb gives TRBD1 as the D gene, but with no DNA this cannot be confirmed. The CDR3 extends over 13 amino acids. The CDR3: CASRGPGNTEAFF.

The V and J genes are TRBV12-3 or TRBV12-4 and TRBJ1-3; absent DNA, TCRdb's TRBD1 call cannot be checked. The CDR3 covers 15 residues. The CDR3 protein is CASSRGQAARNTIYF.

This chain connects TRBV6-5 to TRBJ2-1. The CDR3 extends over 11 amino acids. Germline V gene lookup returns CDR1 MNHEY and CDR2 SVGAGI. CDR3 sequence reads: CASSYRDEQFF.

The CDR3 region is CASSAGTQGNTEAFF. This sequence joins TRBV7-9 and TRBJ1-1; TCRdb gives TRBD1 as the D gene, but with no DNA this cannot be confirmed. From germline, CDR1 is SEHNR and CDR2 FQNEAQ (reference sequence). The CDR3 is made up of 15 amino acids.

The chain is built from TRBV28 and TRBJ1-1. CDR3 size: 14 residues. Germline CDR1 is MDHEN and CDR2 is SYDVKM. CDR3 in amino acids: CASSPDEVNTEAFF.

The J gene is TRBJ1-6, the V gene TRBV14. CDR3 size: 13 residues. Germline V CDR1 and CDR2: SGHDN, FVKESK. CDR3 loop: CASSKWVVSPLHF.

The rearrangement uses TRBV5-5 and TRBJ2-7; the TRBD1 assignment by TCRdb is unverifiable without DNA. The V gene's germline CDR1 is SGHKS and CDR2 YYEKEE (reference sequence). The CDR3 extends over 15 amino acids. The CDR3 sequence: CASSIHRTGVGEQYF.

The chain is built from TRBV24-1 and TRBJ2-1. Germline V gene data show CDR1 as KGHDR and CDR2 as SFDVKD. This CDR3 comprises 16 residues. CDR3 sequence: CATEETRGGSYNEQFF.

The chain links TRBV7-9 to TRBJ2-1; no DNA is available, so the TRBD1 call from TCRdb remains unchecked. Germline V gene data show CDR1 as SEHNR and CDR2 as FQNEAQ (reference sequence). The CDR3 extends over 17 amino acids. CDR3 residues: CASSTVRGAPRANEQFF.